The subject of this entry is one TCR beta chain. No cognate antigen has been identified for it. Base qualities are not at hand, and no much larger clone is one base apart. Patients with autoimmune disease history or receiving systemic immunosuppression were excluded from the trial. In every dose cohort, peripheral blood was drawn for TCR sequencing at baseline, cycle 4 day 1, and cycle 7 day 1. The samples were taken from a phase I, first-in-human, multicenter, open-label dose-escalation trial of ivuxolimab. Adults with locally advanced or metastatic head and neck squamous cell, hepatocellular, melanoma or renal cell carcinoma were enrolled in the trial. CD4+ and CD8+ T cells were sorted separately from peripheral blood before TCR sequencing. These data originate in a study of OX40 agonist ivuxolimab in advanced cancers. At the level of the whole study: Ivuxolimab was a fully human IgG2 agonistic monoclonal antibody targeting the costimulatory receptor OX40 (CD134). Intravenous ivuxolimab was administered to patients every 2 weeks at six dose levels: 0.01, 0.1, 0.3, 1.5, 3 and 10 mg/kg. Of the 50 to 55 patients in dose escalation, about 20 had hepatocellular carcinoma, about 15 had melanoma, 9 had renal cell carcinoma and 9 had head and neck cancer. A male proportion of under 85% and a mean age of approximately 55 years, ranging from 23 to 79, were recorded for the dose-escalation cohort. Prior anti-PD-1, anti-PD-L1 or anti-CTLA-4 therapy was permitted, and checkpoint inhibitors had been received by less than 45% of dose-escalation patients. Partial responses were achieved by three dose-escalation patients, of whom one had hepatocellular carcinoma and two had cutaneous melanoma. The purpose of peripheral TCRbeta sequencing was to test whether ivuxolimab changed TCR sequence diversity and led to clonal T-cell expansion. The paper covers the monotherapy dose-escalation part of the phase I ivuxolimab trial, which included N of about 56 patients.

CDR1 and CDR2 are drawn from the germline V gene: SGHTA, FQGNSA. There are 17 amino acids in the CDR3, from cysteine to phenylalanine inclusive. Solely the CDR3 DNA is kept, with 51 bases framed from the first base. For this chain, trimming is 0 bases at the V end and 7 bases at the J end, and the number of junction bases without a gene match is 7. For sequencing of the TCRbeta CDR3 region, genomic DNA was extracted from the sorted cells. TCRbeta CDR3 regions were sequenced using the immunoSEQ Assay. TCRdb mirrors the immuneACCESS table, restricted to in-frame sequences. Some clones are absent from its copies; in checked studies, under half trace to an unresolved V gene, and the reason for the others is unknown. In this sample the table shows over 55,000 clones, just over 90% of which occur a single time. Less than 2.5% of the sample comes from the top ten. The study at large found these results: After ivuxolimab, more expanded clones were found on average in CD8+ T cells than in CD4+ T cells. In the 0.1-3.0 mg/kg groups, partial responders were among the patients with the lowest normalized peripheral clonal expansion, particularly in CD8+ T cells. Low levels of normalized T-cell clonal expansion were also seen in some patients who did not respond. Clonal expansion of both CD4+ and CD8+ blood T cells was observed from baseline to week 6 at doses 0.1 to 3.0 mg/kg. The antigen specificity of the peripheral T cells that underwent clonal expansion was not determined.

The sample in question was CD4+ or CD8+ T cells sorted from blood, obtained in a trial of the OX40 agonist ivuxolimab. The chain was built from TRBV7-2 and TRBJ2-1, and 12 bases in between align with TRBD2. The origin of this receptor is an adult with an advanced solid tumor such as melanoma, head and neck, liver or kidney cancer. The DNA reads TGTGCCAGCAGCTTAGCGCCCCAGCTAGCGGGAGGGAATGAGCAGTTCTTC. The translation is CASSLAPQLAGGNEQFF.